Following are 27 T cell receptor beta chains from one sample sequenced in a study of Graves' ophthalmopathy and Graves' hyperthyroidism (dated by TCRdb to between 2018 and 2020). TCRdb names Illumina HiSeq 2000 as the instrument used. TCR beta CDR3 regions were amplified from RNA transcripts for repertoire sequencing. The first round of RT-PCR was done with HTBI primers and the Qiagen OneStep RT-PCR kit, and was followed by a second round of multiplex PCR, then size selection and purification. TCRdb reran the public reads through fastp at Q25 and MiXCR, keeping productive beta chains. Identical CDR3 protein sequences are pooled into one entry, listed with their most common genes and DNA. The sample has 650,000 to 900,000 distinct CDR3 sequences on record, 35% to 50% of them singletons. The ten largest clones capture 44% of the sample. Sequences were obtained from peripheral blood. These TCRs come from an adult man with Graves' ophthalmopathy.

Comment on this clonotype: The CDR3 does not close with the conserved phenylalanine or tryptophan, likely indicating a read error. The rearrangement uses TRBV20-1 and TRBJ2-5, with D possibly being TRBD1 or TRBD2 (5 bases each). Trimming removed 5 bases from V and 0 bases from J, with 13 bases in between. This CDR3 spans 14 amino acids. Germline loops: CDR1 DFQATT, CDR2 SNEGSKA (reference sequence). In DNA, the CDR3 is TGCAGTGCTGCCCGGGGCACTTACCAAGAGACCCAGTACTGC. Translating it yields CSAARGTYQETQYC.

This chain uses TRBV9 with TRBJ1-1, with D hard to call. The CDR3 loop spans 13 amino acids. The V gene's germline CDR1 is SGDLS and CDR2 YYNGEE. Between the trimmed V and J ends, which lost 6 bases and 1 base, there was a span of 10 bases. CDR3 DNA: TGTGCCAGCAACTCCGACGGGAACACTGAAGCTTTCTTT. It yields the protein CASNSDGNTEAFF.

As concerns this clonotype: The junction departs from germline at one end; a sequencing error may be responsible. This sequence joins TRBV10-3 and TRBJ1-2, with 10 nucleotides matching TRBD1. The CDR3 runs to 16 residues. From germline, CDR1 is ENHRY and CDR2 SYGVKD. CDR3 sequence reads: CASSPLTGGAEDGYTF. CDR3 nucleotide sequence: TGTGCCAGCAGTCCCCTGACAGGGGGCGCAGAGGATGGCTACACCTTC.

The CDR3 DNA is TGTGCCAGCAGCTTAGAAAGAAGCGGGGGAGAAGATACGCAGTATTTT. Its translation is CASSLERSGGEDTQYF. The genes are TRBV9 and TRBJ2-3, with 8 positions matching TRBD2. The V segment lost 4 bases and the J segment 5 bases; nucleotides outside the gene matches: 12. There are 16 residues in the CDR3. CDR1 is SGDLS, CDR2 YYNGEE, per germline.

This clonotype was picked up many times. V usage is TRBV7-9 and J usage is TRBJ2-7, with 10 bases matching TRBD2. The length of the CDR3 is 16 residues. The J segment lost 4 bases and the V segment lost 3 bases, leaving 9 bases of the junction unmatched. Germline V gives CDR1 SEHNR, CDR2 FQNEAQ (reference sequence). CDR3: CASSFEALAGTYEQYF. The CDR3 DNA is TGTGCCAGCAGCTTCGAGGCACTAGCGGGGACTTACGAGCAGTACTTC.

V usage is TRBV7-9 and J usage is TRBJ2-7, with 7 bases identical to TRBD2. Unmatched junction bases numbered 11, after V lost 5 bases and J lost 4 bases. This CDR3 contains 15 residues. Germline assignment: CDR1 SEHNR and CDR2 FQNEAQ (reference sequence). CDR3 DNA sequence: TGTGCCAGCAGCGTCGTCGGCGGGAGTATTTACGAGCAGTACTTC. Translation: CASSVVGGSIYEQYF.

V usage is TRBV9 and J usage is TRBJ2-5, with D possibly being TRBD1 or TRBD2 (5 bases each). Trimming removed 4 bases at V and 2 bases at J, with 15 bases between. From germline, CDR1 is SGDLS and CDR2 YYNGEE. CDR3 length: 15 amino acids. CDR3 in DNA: TGTGCCAGCAGCCCAGGGACGTACATGCAAGAGACCCAGTACTTC. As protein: CASSPGTYMQETQYF. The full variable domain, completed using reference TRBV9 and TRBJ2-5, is DSGVTQTPKHLITATGQRVTLRCSPRSGDLSVYWYQQSLDQGLQFLIQYYNGEERAKGNILERFSAQQFPDLHSELNLSSLELGDSALYFCASSPGTYMQETQYFGPGTRLLVL.

CDR3 nucleotide sequence: TGTGCCAGTAGTGCCAGTAGGGTTGTAAACGAGCAGTACTTC. Translated: CASSASRVVNEQYF. The V and J genes are TRBV19 and TRBJ2-7; D is uncertain. The length of the CDR3 is 14 residues. CDR1 and CDR2 (germline): LNHDA, SQIVND (reference sequence). V lost 5 bases and J lost 5, with 16 bases in between.

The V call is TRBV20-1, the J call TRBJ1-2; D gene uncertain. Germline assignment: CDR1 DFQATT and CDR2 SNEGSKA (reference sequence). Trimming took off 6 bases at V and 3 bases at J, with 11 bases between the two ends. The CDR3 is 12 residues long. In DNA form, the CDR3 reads TGCAGTGCGGGTATCTTGGACTATGGCTACACCTTC. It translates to CSAGILDYGYTF.

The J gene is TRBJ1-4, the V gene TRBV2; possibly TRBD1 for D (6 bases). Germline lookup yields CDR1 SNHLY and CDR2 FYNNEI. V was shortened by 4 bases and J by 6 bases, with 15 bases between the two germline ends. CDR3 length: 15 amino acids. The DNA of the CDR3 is TGTGCCAGCAGTGCAACACAGGGCGGCGATGAAAAACTGTTTTTT. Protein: CASSATQGGDEKLFF.

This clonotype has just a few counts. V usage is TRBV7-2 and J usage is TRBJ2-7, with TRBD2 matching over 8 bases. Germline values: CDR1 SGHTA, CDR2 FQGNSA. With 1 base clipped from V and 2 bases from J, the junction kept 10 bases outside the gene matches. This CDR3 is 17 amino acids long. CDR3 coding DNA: TGTGCCAGCAGCTTAGATCCCAGACTAGCGCCAACCTACGAGCAGTACTTC. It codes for CASSLDPRLAPTYEQYF.

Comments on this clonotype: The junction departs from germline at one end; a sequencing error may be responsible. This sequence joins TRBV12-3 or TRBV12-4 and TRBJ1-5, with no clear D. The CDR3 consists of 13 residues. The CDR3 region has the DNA TGTGCCGGCAGTCATTCACGGTCTCAGCCCCAGCATTTT. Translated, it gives CAGSHSRSQPQHF.

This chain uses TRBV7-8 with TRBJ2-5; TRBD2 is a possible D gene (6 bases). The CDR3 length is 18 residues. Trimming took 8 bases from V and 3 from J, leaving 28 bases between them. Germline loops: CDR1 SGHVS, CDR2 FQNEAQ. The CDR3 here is CASRGRGNYGSYKETQYF. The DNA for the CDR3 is TGTGCCAGCCGTGGGCGGGGCAACTATGGCTCCTACAAAGAGACCCAGTACTTC.

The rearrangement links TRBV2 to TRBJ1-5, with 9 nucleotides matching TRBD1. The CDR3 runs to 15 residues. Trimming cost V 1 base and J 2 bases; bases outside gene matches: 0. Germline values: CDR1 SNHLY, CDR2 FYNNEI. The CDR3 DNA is TGTGCCAGCAGTGAAGGGACAGGGGGCAATCAGCCCCAGCATTTT. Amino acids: CASSEGTGGNQPQHF.

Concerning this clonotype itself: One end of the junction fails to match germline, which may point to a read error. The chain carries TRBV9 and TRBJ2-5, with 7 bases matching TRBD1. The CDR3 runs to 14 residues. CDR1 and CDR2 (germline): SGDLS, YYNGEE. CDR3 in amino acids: CASSPGQVVETQYF. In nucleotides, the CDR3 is TGCGCCAGCAGCCCCGGACAGGTCGTAGAGACCCAGTACTTC.

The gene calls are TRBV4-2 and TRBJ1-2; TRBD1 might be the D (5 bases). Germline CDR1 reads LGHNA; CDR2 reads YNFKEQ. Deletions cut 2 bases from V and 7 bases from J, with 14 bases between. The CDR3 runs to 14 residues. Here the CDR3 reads CASSQLGYRSGYTF. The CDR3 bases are TGTGCCAGCAGCCAATTGGGATACAGGAGTGGCTACACCTTC.

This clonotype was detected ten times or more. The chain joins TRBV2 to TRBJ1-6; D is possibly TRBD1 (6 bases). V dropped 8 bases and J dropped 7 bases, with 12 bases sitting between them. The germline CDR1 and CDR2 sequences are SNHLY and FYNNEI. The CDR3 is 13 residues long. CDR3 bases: TGTGCCAGCGTGAAGGGGGGCAATTCACCCCTCCACTTT. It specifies CASVKGGNSPLHF.

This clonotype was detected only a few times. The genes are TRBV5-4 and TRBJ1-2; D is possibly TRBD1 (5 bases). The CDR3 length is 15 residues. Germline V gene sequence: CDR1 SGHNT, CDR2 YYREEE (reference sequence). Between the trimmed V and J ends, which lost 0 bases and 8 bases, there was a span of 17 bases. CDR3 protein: CASSLEKGRSFGYTF. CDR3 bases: TGTGCCAGCAGCTTGGAGAAGGGACGCTCCTTCGGCTACACCTTC.

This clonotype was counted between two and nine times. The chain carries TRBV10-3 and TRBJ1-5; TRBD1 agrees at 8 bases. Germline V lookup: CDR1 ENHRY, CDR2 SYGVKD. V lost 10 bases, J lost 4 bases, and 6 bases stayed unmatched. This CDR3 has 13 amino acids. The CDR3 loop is CASRTGKNQPQHF. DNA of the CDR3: TGTGCCAGTAGGACAGGGAAGAATCAGCCCCAGCATTTT.

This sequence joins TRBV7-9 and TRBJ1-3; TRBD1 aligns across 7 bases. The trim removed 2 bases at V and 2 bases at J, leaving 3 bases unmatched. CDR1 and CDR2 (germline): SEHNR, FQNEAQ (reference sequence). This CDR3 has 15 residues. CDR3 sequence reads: CASSLKTGTGNTIYF. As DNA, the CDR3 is TGTGCCAGCAGCTTAAAGACAGGGACTGGAAACACCATATATTTT.

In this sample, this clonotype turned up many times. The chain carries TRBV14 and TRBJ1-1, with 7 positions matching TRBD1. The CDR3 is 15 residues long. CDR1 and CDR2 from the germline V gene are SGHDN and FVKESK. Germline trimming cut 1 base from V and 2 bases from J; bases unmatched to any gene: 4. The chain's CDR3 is CASSQVGTANTEAFF. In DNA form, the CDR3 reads TGTGCCAGCAGCCAAGTCGGGACAGCAAACACTGAAGCTTTCTTT.

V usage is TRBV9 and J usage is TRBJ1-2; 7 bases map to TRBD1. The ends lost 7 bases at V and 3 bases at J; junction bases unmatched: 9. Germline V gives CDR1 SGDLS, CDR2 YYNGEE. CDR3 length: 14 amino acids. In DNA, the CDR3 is TGTGCCAGCTCACCGAACAGGGGCGACTATGGCTACACCTTC. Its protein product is CASSPNRGDYGYTF.

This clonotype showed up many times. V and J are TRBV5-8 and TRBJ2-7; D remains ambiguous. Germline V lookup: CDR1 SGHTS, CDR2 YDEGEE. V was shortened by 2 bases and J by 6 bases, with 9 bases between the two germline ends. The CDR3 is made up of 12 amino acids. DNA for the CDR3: TGTGCCAGCAGCTTACCGGACGTCGAGCAGTACTTC. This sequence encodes CASSLPDVEQYF.

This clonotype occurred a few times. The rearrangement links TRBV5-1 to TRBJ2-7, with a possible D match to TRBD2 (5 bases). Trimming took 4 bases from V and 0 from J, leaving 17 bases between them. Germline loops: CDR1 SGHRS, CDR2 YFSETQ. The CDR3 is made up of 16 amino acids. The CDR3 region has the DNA TGCGCCAGCAGCCTGCGGGCCGAGAGGGACTCCTACGAGCAGTACTTC. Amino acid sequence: CASSLRAERDSYEQYF.

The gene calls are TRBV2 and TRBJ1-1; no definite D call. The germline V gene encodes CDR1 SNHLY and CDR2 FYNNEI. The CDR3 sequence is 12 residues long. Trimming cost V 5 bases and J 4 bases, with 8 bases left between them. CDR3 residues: CASSSQVTEAFF. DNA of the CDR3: TGTGCCAGCAGTTCTCAGGTCACTGAAGCTTTCTTT.

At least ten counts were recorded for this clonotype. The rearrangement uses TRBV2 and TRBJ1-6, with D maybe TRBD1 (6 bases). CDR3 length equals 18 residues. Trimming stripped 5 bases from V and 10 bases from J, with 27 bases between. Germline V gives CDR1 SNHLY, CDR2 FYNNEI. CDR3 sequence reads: CASSPQGGGRGTRSPLHF. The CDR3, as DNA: TGTGCCAGCAGTCCTCAAGGGGGGGGGCGAGGTACCCGCTCACCCCTCCACTTT.

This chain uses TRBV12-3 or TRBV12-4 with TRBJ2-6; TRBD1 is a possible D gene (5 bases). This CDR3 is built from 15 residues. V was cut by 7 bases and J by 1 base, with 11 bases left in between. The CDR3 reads CASTTQGSGANVLTF. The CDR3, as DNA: TGTGCCAGCACTACGCAGGGATCTGGGGCCAACGTCCTGACTTTC.